The 27 T cell receptor beta chains below were found in one sample sequenced in a study of shared clonotypes between healthy human individuals. The repertoire was sequenced with immunoSEQ multiplex PCR; TCRdb's copy has only in-frame clones and lacks some. The sample comprises roughly 1.5 million clones, around 98% of which are singletons, and about 0.4% rests with the top ten. Sequencing input: naive CD4+ T cells sorted from blood. Subset indicated: CD45RA+ positively selected. The source is a man aged 25-45 years in good health.

This chain connects TRBV5-4 to TRBJ2-3; no clear D. V shed 4 bases and J shed 1 base, with 16 bases lying between them. Germline values: CDR1 SGHNT, CDR2 YYREEE (reference sequence). The CDR3 has 16 residues. CDR3 bases: TGTGCCAGCAGCCACGATGGAAGCGCCGGCACAGATACGCAGTATTTT. It encodes CASSHDGSAGTDTQYF.

The chain uses TRBV5-4 and TRBJ1-1; possible D gene TRBD1, 5 bases. The CDR3 runs to 14 residues. V was clipped by 6 bases and J by 5 bases, with 17 bases between them. Looked up from germline, CDR1 is SGHNT and CDR2 is YYREEE (reference sequence). The CDR3 nucleotides are TGTGCCAGCACCCCTGGGGGGGAGAGGACTGAAGCTTTCTTT. Its translation: CASTPGGERTEAFF.

The chain couples TRBV6-6 to TRBJ1-1; D is unresolved. Germline assignment: CDR1 MNHNY and CDR2 SVGAGI (reference sequence). V was cut by 5 bases and J by 0 bases, with 7 bases left in between. The CDR3 consists of 13 residues. The DNA for the CDR3 is TGTGCCAGCAGTCACAAAATGAACACTGAAGCTTTCTTT. It codes for CASSHKMNTEAFF.

This clone appeared a single time. The chain links TRBV9 to TRBJ2-1; D not certain. Germline CDR1 reads SGDLS; CDR2 reads YYNGEE. This CDR3 comprises 15 residues. V was clipped by 2 bases and J by 4 bases, with 13 bases between them. As DNA, the CDR3 is TGTGCCAGCAGCGTTCGAATGACGAGTTACAATGAGCAGTTCTTC. As protein: CASSVRMTSYNEQFF.

In the case of this clone: Additional DNA sequences in this sample encode the identical CDR3. The J gene is TRBJ1-2, the V gene TRBV27; 8 nucleotides align to TRBD1. CDR3 length: 11 residues. In germline, CDR1 is MNHEY, CDR2 SMNVEV (reference sequence). J gave up 4 bases and V 8 bases, and 0 bases lay outside the gene matches. The DNA for the CDR3 is TGTGCCAGCGGACAGGGCTATGGCTACACCTTC. This codes for CASGQGYGYTF.

V is TRBV11-2 and J is TRBJ2-7, with 9 nucleotides matching TRBD2. V was pared by 3 bases and J by 0 bases, with 6 bases of the junction left unmatched. Germline V CDR1 and CDR2: SGHAT, FQNNGV. This CDR3 spans 16 amino acids. CDR3 nucleotides: TGTGCCAGCAGCTTGGCCGCTAGCGGGATCTCCTACGAGCAGTACTTC. Protein product: CASSLAASGISYEQYF.

Remarks on this clone: This CDR3 is also generated by other DNA sequences in the sample. This chain joins TRBV5-1 and TRBJ2-7; 7 bases match TRBD2. The V gene's germline CDR1 is SGHRS and CDR2 YFSETQ. The trim removed 0 bases at V and 5 bases at J, leaving 5 bases unmatched. The CDR3 sequence is 14 residues long. CDR3 sequence (DNA): TGCGCCAGCAGCTTGGTTCTCGCGGGGGACGAGCAGTACTTC. Its translation: CASSLVLAGDEQYF. Full variable domain (missing parts from reference TRBV5-1 and TRBJ2-7): KAGVTQTPRYLIKTRGQQVTLSCSPISGHRSVSWYQQTPGQGLQFLFEYFSETQRNKGNFPGRFSGRQFSNSRSEMNVSTLELGDSALYLCASSLVLAGDEQYFGPGTRLTVT.

This chain connects TRBV7-3 to TRBJ2-2; the D gene could be TRBD1 or TRBD2 (5 bases each). V gave up 1 base and J gave up 2 bases, with 11 bases separating them. The V gene's germline CDR1 is SGHTA and CDR2 FQGTGA. The CDR3 is 16 residues long. The CDR3 is CASSLNSGLNTGELFF. DNA of the CDR3: TGTGCCAGCAGCTTAAATTCGGGGCTCAACACCGGGGAGCTGTTTTTT.

This clone has a single count. This chain joins TRBV5-4 and TRBJ2-2; 7 bases fit TRBD1. This CDR3 spans 16 amino acids. The J segment lost 0 bases and the V segment lost 0 bases, leaving 2 bases of the junction unmatched. Germline V lookup: CDR1 SGHNT, CDR2 YYREEE (reference sequence). The CDR3 nucleotides read TGTGCCAGCAGCTTGGTGACAGGGTCGAACACCGGGGAGCTGTTTTTT. This sequence encodes CASSLVTGSNTGELFF.

The rearrangement links TRBV27 to TRBJ2-3, with a tentative D call TRBD2 (6 bases). Germline lookup yields CDR1 MNHEY and CDR2 SMNVEV (reference sequence). Trimming shortened V by 5 bases and J by 2 bases, and 17 bases separated the two germline ends. This CDR3 contains 16 residues. DNA for the CDR3: TGTGCCAGCAGTGGGCTAGCGCGAGAACCCACAGATACGCAGTATTTT. Translation: CASSGLAREPTDTQYF.

J is TRBJ1-5 and V is TRBV19; 7 bases map to TRBD1. Trimming removed 7 bases from V and 7 bases from J; junction bases left unmatched: 13. CDR1 is LNHDA, CDR2 SQIVND, per germline (reference sequence). CDR3 length: 15 amino acids. This CDR3 is CASTLAGQGGQPQHF. CDR3 bases: TGTGCCAGTACCCTGGCAGGGCAGGGGGGACAGCCCCAGCATTTT.

The V call is TRBV7-9, the J call TRBJ2-4, with D possibly being TRBD2 (5 bases). This CDR3 contains 15 residues. Trimming took off 5 bases at V and 1 base at J, with 12 bases between the two ends. Germline assignment: CDR1 SEHNR and CDR2 FQNEAQ (reference sequence). The CDR3 sequence: CASSLSGVAKNIQYF. The CDR3 nucleotides read TGTGCCAGCAGCCTCAGCGGTGTGGCCAAAAACATTCAGTACTTC.

V and J are TRBV9 and TRBJ1-5; TRBD1 matches 8 bases. Germline trimming cut 0 bases from V and 6 bases from J; bases unmatched to any gene: 5. Germline V gene lookup returns CDR1 SGDLS and CDR2 YYNGEE. The CDR3 is made up of 15 amino acids. The CDR3 protein is CASSVGAGGSQPQHF. As DNA, the CDR3 is TGTGCCAGCAGCGTAGGGGCAGGGGGCAGTCAGCCCCAGCATTTT.

Concerning this clone itself: The same CDR3 can be traced to other DNA sequences in this sample. V and J are TRBV6-1 and TRBJ2-1; D remains unclear. There are 13 residues in the CDR3. Deletions cut 6 bases from V and 0 bases from J, with 6 bases between. CDR1 MNHNS and CDR2 SASEGT come from the germline V gene. CDR3 sequence (DNA): TGTGCCAGCAGCCTAAGCTCCTACAATGAGCAGTTCTTC. This translates into CASSLSSYNEQFF.

This chain connects TRBV27 to TRBJ2-2; a weak D match, TRBD1 (6 bases). CDR3 size: 14 residues. Per germline, CDR1 MNHEY and CDR2 SMNVEV (reference sequence). V lost 8 bases and J 6 bases, leaving 16 bases between the germline ends. The CDR3 spells CASQGQGYAGELFF. CDR3 DNA sequence: TGTGCCAGCCAAGGGCAGGGGTATGCCGGGGAGCTGTTTTTT.

V usage is TRBV19 and J usage is TRBJ2-2, with TRBD1 matching over 11 bases. V trimming: 1 base; J trimming: 4 bases; junction bases outside the gene matches: 2. Germline CDR1 is LNHDA and CDR2 is SQIVND (reference sequence). CDR3 length: 16 residues. CDR3 DNA: TGTGCCAGTAGTATAGGTGGGACAGGGGGCACCGGGGAGCTGTTTTTT. This codes for CASSIGGTGGTGELFF.

The chain joins TRBV5-8 to TRBJ2-3, with 7 bases fitting TRBD1. J lost 0 bases, V lost 4 bases, and 5 bases had no gene match. CDR1 SGHTS and CDR2 YDEGEE come from the germline V gene. The CDR3 covers 15 residues. CDR3 residues: CASSPGQISTDTQYF. In DNA, the CDR3 is TGTGCCAGCAGCCCGGGACAGATAAGCACAGATACGCAGTATTTT.

V usage is TRBV5-4 and J usage is TRBJ2-7, with 8 bases identical to TRBD1. The CDR3 has 13 residues. The J segment lost 5 bases and the V segment lost 7 bases, leaving 8 bases of the junction unmatched. The V gene's germline CDR1 is SGHNT and CDR2 YYREEE (reference sequence). The CDR3 loop reads CASQPQGVDEQYF. In DNA, the CDR3 is TGTGCCAGCCAACCACAGGGGGTAGACGAGCAGTACTTC.

The CDR3 sequence is CASSYGDRVFEQFF. The CDR3 DNA follows: TGTGCCAGCAGTTACGGGGACAGGGTCTTCGAGCAGTTCTTC. V usage is TRBV6-5 and J usage is TRBJ2-1, with 9 positions matching TRBD1. Germline V gives CDR1 MNHEY, CDR2 SVGAGI. This CDR3 contains 14 residues. The trim removed 2 bases at V and 10 bases at J, leaving 6 bases unmatched.

The V gene is TRBV10-3, the J gene TRBJ1-5; D unclear. CDR1 and CDR2 from the germline V gene are ENHRY and SYGVKD. CDR3 length equals 13 residues. V lost 6 bases and J lost 4, with 10 bases in between. The CDR3 is CAIRRTENQPQHF. The CDR3 bases are TGTGCCATCAGGCGAACAGAGAATCAGCCCCAGCATTTT.

This chain joins TRBV7-9 and TRBJ1-1; D is uncertain. The V end lost 4 bases, the J end lost 1 base, and 10 bases lay between the germline ends. This CDR3 has 14 amino acids. In germline, CDR1 is SEHNR, CDR2 FQNEAQ (reference sequence). The CDR3 here is CASSSRLSNTEAFF. In nucleotides, the CDR3 is TGTGCCAGCAGCTCCCGCCTCTCGAACACTGAAGCTTTCTTT.

This rearrangement joins TRBV10-3 to TRBJ2-2, with D perhaps matching TRBD1 (6 bases). V lost 5 bases and J 5 bases, leaving 18 bases between the germline ends. Germline CDR1 ENHRY, CDR2 SYGVKD. This CDR3 is 16 amino acids long. CDR3 DNA sequence: TGTGCCATCAGTTCTACAGGGTCAGAAGGGACCGGGGAGCTGTTTTTT. Translated: CAISSTGSEGTGELFF.

The rearrangement links TRBV28 to TRBJ2-1; D remains unclear. There are 11 residues in the CDR3. In germline, CDR1 is MDHEN, CDR2 SYDVKM. V lost 6 bases to trimming and J lost 8 bases, with 8 bases between them. The CDR3 loop reads CASRIFDEQFF. CDR3 nucleotide sequence: TGTGCCAGCAGGATTTTCGATGAGCAGTTCTTC.

The chain links TRBV19 to TRBJ2-3; the D gene is possibly TRBD2 (6 bases). The CDR3 length is 13 residues. V was pared by 3 bases and J by 4 bases, with 8 bases between. Germline V lookup: CDR1 LNHDA, CDR2 SQIVND (reference sequence). CDR3 sequence: CASSIGGSDTQYF. CDR3 nucleotide sequence: TGTGCCAGTAGTATCGGAGGGTCAGATACGCAGTATTTT.

The rearrangement joins TRBV5-1 to TRBJ2-1; 8 positions match TRBD2. The J segment lost 4 bases and the V segment lost 4 bases, leaving 10 bases of the junction unmatched. The CDR3 is made up of 16 amino acids. Germline V gives CDR1 SGHRS, CDR2 YFSETQ. CDR3 sequence: CASSPHQREQYNEQFF. The CDR3 nucleotides are TGCGCCAGCAGCCCCCACCAGCGGGAGCAGTACAATGAGCAGTTCTTC.

The chain has TRBV5-1 and TRBJ1-3; maybe TRBD1 (6 bases). The CDR3 sequence is 17 residues long. Trimming cost V 0 bases and J 0 bases, with 13 bases left between them. The germline CDR1 and CDR2 sequences are SGHRS and YFSETQ. The CDR3 loop reads CASSLGQGIVSGNTIYF. The CDR3 coding sequence is TGCGCCAGCAGCTTGGGGCAGGGGATCGTCTCTGGAAACACCATATATTTT.

This chain links TRBV2 with TRBJ1-1; D perhaps matches TRBD1 (5 bases). CDR1 and CDR2 (germline): SNHLY, FYNNEI. V was trimmed by 7 bases and J by 5 bases, leaving 17 bases between them. There are 14 residues in the CDR3. DNA of the CDR3: TGTGCCAGCAATGTCTATGCGGGGGAGACTGAAGCTTTCTTT. Protein product: CASNVYAGETEAFF.